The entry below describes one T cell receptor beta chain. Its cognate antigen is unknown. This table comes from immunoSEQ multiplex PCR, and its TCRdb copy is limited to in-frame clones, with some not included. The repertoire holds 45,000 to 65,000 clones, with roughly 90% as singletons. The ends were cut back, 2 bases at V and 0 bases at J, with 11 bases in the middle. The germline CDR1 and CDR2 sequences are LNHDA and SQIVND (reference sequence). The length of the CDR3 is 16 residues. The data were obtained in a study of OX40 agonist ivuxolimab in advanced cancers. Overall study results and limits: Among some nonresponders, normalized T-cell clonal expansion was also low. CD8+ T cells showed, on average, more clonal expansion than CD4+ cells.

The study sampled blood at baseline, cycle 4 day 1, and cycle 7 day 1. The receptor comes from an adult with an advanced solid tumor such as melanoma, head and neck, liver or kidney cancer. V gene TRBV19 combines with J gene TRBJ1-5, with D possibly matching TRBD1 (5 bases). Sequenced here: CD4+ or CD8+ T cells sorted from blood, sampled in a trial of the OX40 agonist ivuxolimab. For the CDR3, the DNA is TGTGCCAGTAGTATATTGGGGGACTATAGCAATCAGCCCCAGCATTTT. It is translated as CASSILGDYSNQPQHF.